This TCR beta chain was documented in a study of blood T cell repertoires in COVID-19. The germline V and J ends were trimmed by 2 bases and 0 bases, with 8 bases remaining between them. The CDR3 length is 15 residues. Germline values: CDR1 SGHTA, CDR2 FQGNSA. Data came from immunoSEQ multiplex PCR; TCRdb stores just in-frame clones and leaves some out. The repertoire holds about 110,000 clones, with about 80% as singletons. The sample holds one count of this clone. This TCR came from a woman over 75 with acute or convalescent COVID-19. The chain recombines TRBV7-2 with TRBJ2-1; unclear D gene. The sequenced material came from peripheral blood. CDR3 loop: CASSLRVPSYNEQFF. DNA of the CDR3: TGTGCCAGCAGCTTACGGGTGCCCTCCTACAATGAGCAGTTCTTC.